This T cell receptor (beta chain) was obtained from a study of T cell changes during pregnancy in multiple sclerosis. Produced via immunoSEQ multiplex PCR; TCRdb's table is partial and in-frame only. This repertoire shows about 120,000 clones, approximately 93% found once; its top ten account for 6.2%. Here the sequenced sample was peripheral blood, taken before pregnancy. This TCR was recovered from a female donor with multiple sclerosis, enrolled in a pregnancy study.

The CDR3 reads CACRQGNGNTEAFF. The CDR3 nucleotides are TGCGCCTGCCGACAGGGGAATGGGAACACTGAAGCTTTCTTT. The chain joins TRBV5-1 to TRBJ1-1, with 8 bases lining up with TRBD1. This CDR3 spans 14 amino acids. Germline trimming cut 10 bases from V and 1 base from J; bases unmatched to any gene: 9. Germline CDR1 SGHRS, CDR2 YFSETQ. The full variable domain, in which reference TRBV5-1 and TRBJ1-1 provide the parts outside the CDR3, is KAGVTQTPRYLIKTRGQQVTLSCSPISGHRSVSWYQQTPGQGLQFLFEYFSETQRNKGNFPGRFSGRQFSNSRSEMNVSTLELGDSALYLCACRQGNGNTEAFFGQGTRLTVV.